This TCR beta chain was documented in a study of blood T cell repertoires in COVID-19. Across the whole study: The samples span acute and convalescent COVID-19 from the United States, Italy and Spain. From T cells, B-cell-depleted T cells, or PBMCs came the material, which was cDNA or gDNA.

The CDR3 has 14 residues. The germline gives CDR1 LNHNV, CDR2 YYDKDF (reference sequence). V was pared by 8 bases and J by 5 bases, with 9 bases of the junction left unmatched. The table came from immunoSEQ multiplex PCR; TCRdb's copy has only in-frame clones and leaves some out. The table has 150,000 to 200,000 clones, over 80% seen once. This chain connects TRBV15 to TRBJ1-2; TRBD1 matches 9 bases. The source of this sequence is a woman aged 55-75 years with acute or convalescent COVID-19. The sequenced material came from peripheral blood. The CDR3 region has the DNA TGTGCCACCTCAAACCTACAGGGGGCGTATGGCTACACCTTC. It codes for CATSNLQGAYGYTF.